Listed here are 18 T cell receptor beta chains from one sample, sequenced in a study of blood T cell repertoires in COVID-19. Profiled with immunoSEQ multiplex PCR; TCRdb holds only in-frame clones, not every one. The profile shows roughly 150,000 clones, about four fifths of them singletons. Sequenced: peripheral blood. The receptors stem from a human donor in a cohort sampled during active COVID-19.

V usage is TRBV5-6 and J usage is TRBJ1-3; TRBD1 is a possible D gene (6 bases). In germline, CDR1 is SGHDT, CDR2 YYEEEE. The ends were cut back, 5 bases at V and 5 bases at J, with 17 bases in the middle. The CDR3 sequence is 15 residues long. Here the CDR3 reads CASSFLGDTRNTIYF. Written as DNA, the CDR3 is TGTGCCAGCAGTTTCTTAGGGGACACTAGAAACACCATATATTTT.

The chain is built from TRBV6-5 and TRBJ2-7; 9 bases are a match to TRBD2. This CDR3 region has 15 residues. Germline CDR1 and CDR2: MNHEY and SVGAGI. Trimming took 2 bases from V and 1 from J; bases not matched to a gene: 3. The CDR3 bases are TGTGCCAGCAGTTACATGAGCGGGGGGTCCTACGAGCAGTACTTC. Translation: CASSYMSGGSYEQYF.

This chain uses TRBV19 with TRBJ1-1, with TRBD1 matching 11 bases. The CDR3 covers 14 residues. Trimming removed 3 bases from V and 7 bases from J; junction bases left unmatched: 4. Germline-derived CDR1 and CDR2 are LNHDA and SQIVND (reference sequence). DNA of the CDR3: TGTGCCAGTAGTATCGGACAGGGGGCAGGTGAAGCTTTCTTT. Its translation is CASSIGQGAGEAFF.

V is TRBV12-3 or TRBV12-4 and J is TRBJ1-1; D remains unclear. The CDR3 has 13 residues. Between the trimmed V and J ends, which lost 6 bases and 1 base, there was a span of 9 bases. CDR3 protein: CASSSSGNTEAFF. The DNA of the CDR3 is TGTGCCAGCAGCTCCTCGGGGAACACTGAAGCTTTCTTT.

The chain carries TRBV6-5 and TRBJ2-5; the match to TRBD2 covers 8 bases. The length of the CDR3 is 14 residues. The germline V gene has CDR1 MNHEY and CDR2 SVGAGI. The trim removed 2 bases at V and 5 bases at J, leaving 4 bases unmatched. CDR3 nucleotides: TGTGCCAGCAGTTACGACAGCGGGAGCGAGACCCAGTACTTC. Translation: CASSYDSGSETQYF.

The V gene is TRBV5-1, the J gene TRBJ2-2, with D maybe TRBD1 (6 bases). This CDR3 is built from 15 residues. Germline V gives CDR1 SGHRS, CDR2 YFSETQ. The V and J ends lost 5 bases and 8 bases respectively, with 19 bases between them. The CDR3 region is CASRATGLLLGELFF. CDR3 coding DNA: TGCGCCAGCAGGGCCACAGGGTTGCTATTGGGGGAGCTGTTTTTT.

The rearrangement uses TRBV27 and TRBJ2-7; 12 nucleotides line up with TRBD1. After removal of 6 bases from V and 2 bases from J, the junction contained 11 bases not matched to a gene. The CDR3 contains 17 residues. Germline lookup yields CDR1 MNHEY and CDR2 SMNVEV (reference sequence). The DNA for the CDR3 is TGTGCCAGCAGCTCCTTAAACCGGGACAGGGGGCCCTACGAGCAGTACTTC. Its protein product is CASSSLNRDRGPYEQYF.

The table lists this clone with many counts. This chain uses TRBV19 with TRBJ1-2; maybe TRBD1 (5 bases). With 3 bases removed from V and 2 bases from J, the gap between germline ends came to 7 bases. Germline V CDR1 and CDR2: LNHDA, SQIVND (reference sequence). The CDR3 is 13 residues long. CDR3 DNA sequence: TGTGCCAGTAGTATGGGGGGAAACTATGGCTACACCTTC. Its protein is CASSMGGNYGYTF.

In this sample, this clone turned up once. The rearrangement uses TRBV28 and TRBJ1-5; 10 nucleotides agree with TRBD1. V lost 5 bases to trimming and J lost 2 bases; unmatched junction nucleotides: 6. Germline V CDR1 and CDR2: MDHEN, SYDVKM. This CDR3 contains 16 residues. The CDR3 sequence is CASSTTGTGGNQPQHF. As DNA, the CDR3 is TGTGCCAGCAGTACAACCGGGACAGGGGGCAATCAGCCCCAGCATTTT.

This chain joins TRBV3-1 (or the pseudogene TRBV3-2) and TRBJ2-1; the D is unclear. Trimming cost V 3 bases and J 5 bases, with 5 bases left between them. There are 12 residues in the CDR3. From germline, CDR1 is LGHDT and CDR2 YNNKEL (reference sequence). The CDR3 DNA reads as TGTGCCAGCAGCCATGGCCACAATGAGCAGTTCTTC. This sequence encodes CASSHGHNEQFF.

CDR3: CASSYPGRGGRETQYF. In nucleotides, the CDR3 is TGTGCCAGCAGTTACCCGGGGCGAGGGGGCCGGGAGACCCAGTACTTC. The chain recombines TRBV6-5 with TRBJ2-5, with 7 nucleotides matching TRBD1. The CDR3 covers 16 residues. J gave up 5 bases and V 2 bases, and 11 bases lay outside the gene matches. The germline CDR1 and CDR2 sequences are MNHEY and SVGAGI.

The rearrangement uses TRBV7-9 and TRBJ2-1; D unclear. Trimming shortened V by 3 bases and J by 4 bases, and 4 bases separated the two germline ends. The germline gives CDR1 SEHNR, CDR2 FQNEAQ (reference sequence). This CDR3 has 12 residues. The CDR3 spells CASSLSYNEQFF. CDR3 nucleotide sequence: TGTGCCAGCAGCTTGAGTTACAATGAGCAGTTCTTC.

CDR3 bases: TGTGCCAGCAGCCAAGTTAGCGGGGGGGGCTACAATGAGCAGTTCTTC. Amino acids: CASSQVSGGGYNEQFF. The rearrangement joins TRBV4-2 to TRBJ2-1; 11 bases match TRBD2. Germline trimming cut 1 base from V and 3 bases from J; bases unmatched to any gene: 2. The CDR3 runs 16 residues. Germline CDR1 is LGHNA and CDR2 is YNFKEQ.

The gene calls are TRBV7-2 and TRBJ2-7; the D gene is possibly TRBD1 (5 bases). V shed 2 bases and J shed 4 bases, with 9 bases lying between them. Germline CDR1 and CDR2: SGHTA and FQGNSA. The CDR3 runs 13 residues. The chain's CDR3 is CASSLRGTYEQYF. The CDR3 region has the DNA TGTGCCAGCAGCTTAAGGGGCACGTACGAGCAGTACTTC.

The J gene is TRBJ2-3, the V gene TRBV27; perhaps TRBD1 as D (6 bases). This CDR3 comprises 13 residues. V shed 0 bases and J shed 10 bases, with 11 bases lying between them. Germline V CDR1 and CDR2: MNHEY, SMNVEV (reference sequence). This CDR3 reads CASSLSSRGPQYF. The CDR3, as DNA: TGTGCCAGCAGTTTATCGTCCAGGGGTCCGCAGTATTTT.

The CDR3 loop reads CASSLVNREKLFF. The CDR3 coding sequence is TGCGCCAGCAGCTTGGTTAACAGGGAAAAACTGTTTTTT. The rearrangement links TRBV5-1 to TRBJ1-4; maybe TRBD1 (5 bases). V dropped 0 bases and J dropped 8 bases, with 8 bases sitting between them. CDR3 length: 13 amino acids. Germline V lookup: CDR1 SGHRS, CDR2 YFSETQ. The whole variable domain, remainder taken from reference TRBV5-1 and TRBJ1-4, is KAGVTQTPRYLIKTRGQQVTLSCSPISGHRSVSWYQQTPGQGLQFLFEYFSETQRNKGNFPGRFSGRQFSNSRSEMNVSTLELGDSALYLCASSLVNREKLFFGSGTQLSVL.

V usage is TRBV7-6 and J usage is TRBJ1-4; D not certain. The CDR3 consists of 15 residues. The germline V gene has CDR1 SGHVS and CDR2 FNYEAQ. The germline V and J ends were trimmed by 5 bases and 2 bases, with 12 bases remaining between them. The CDR3 is CASSPRGLTNEKLFF. The DNA of the CDR3 is TGTGCCAGCAGCCCCCGAGGGCTGACTAATGAAAAACTGTTTTTT.

The V call is TRBV19, the J call TRBJ2-1, with 7 bases aligning to TRBD2. There are 18 residues in the CDR3. Germline V gives CDR1 LNHDA, CDR2 SQIVND (reference sequence). The V and J ends lost 0 bases and 8 bases, in that order; junction bases with no gene match: 16. The CDR3 loop is CASSIDVSSGFRDDEQFF. The CDR3 DNA reads as TGTGCCAGTAGTATAGACGTCTCTAGCGGTTTTAGGGACGATGAGCAGTTCTTC.